Shown below are 21 T cell receptor beta chains from a single sample sequenced in a study of hypomethylating agent response in myelodysplastic syndrome. Only in-frame clones appear in the TCRdb table, and some are missing; sequencing was by immunoSEQ multiplex PCR. The table lists approximately 4,500 clones, about 87% of them singletons. This sample comprised bone marrow, obtained before or after starting hypomethylating agent treatment for myelodysplastic syndrome (not recorded which). The origin of the receptors is a human donor with myelodysplastic syndrome.

The chain has TRBV7-2 and TRBJ2-7; 7 bases match TRBD1. The CDR3 totals 18 residues. The germline V gene encodes CDR1 SGHTA and CDR2 FQGNSA. With V trimmed by 5 bases and J by 3 bases, 19 bases remained unmatched. The CDR3 here is CASSLFGITGELHYEQYF. The DNA for the CDR3 is TGTGCCAGCAGCCTCTTCGGTATAACAGGGGAGCTACACTACGAGCAGTACTTC.

This chain uses TRBV5-4 with TRBJ1-6; D unresolved. The CDR3 has 15 amino acids. Germline loops: CDR1 SGHNT, CDR2 YYREEE (reference sequence). V gave up 0 bases and J gave up 4 bases, with 8 bases separating them. This CDR3 is CASSLGQEYNSPLHF. The CDR3 DNA follows: TGTGCCAGCAGCTTGGGTCAGGAATATAATTCACCCCTCCACTTT.

V usage is TRBV14 and J usage is TRBJ1-4, with a possible D match to TRBD1 (5 bases). The CDR3 is made up of 16 amino acids. V lost 3 bases and J lost 4, with 15 bases in between. Per the germline V gene, CDR1 is SGHDN and CDR2 is FVKESK. This chain's CDR3 is CASSHGLGTINEKLFF. In DNA, the CDR3 is TGTGCCAGCAGCCACGGCCTTGGGACCATTAATGAAAAACTGTTTTTT.

The chain employs TRBV5-1 and TRBJ1-2, with 8 bases that match TRBD1. This CDR3 spans 13 amino acids. Germline trimming cut 4 bases from V and 7 bases from J; bases unmatched to any gene: 6. Germline lookup yields CDR1 SGHRS and CDR2 YFSETQ. The CDR3 DNA is TGCGCCAGCAGCCCTCGGACAGGGTTTGGCTACACCTTC. Translating gives CASSPRTGFGYTF.

This sequence joins TRBV30 and TRBJ2-2; TRBD2 might be the D (6 bases). The V end lost 2 bases, the J end lost 3 bases, and 13 bases lay between the germline ends. The CDR3 extends over 15 amino acids. The germline CDR1 and CDR2 sequences are GTSNPN and SVGIG (reference sequence). As DNA, the CDR3 is TGTGCCTGGAGTCAGGGCGGGGAGTACACCGGGGAGCTGTTTTTT. Amino acid sequence: CAWSQGGEYTGELFF.

V gene TRBV5-1 combines with J gene TRBJ2-7; perhaps TRBD2 as D (6 bases). The length of the CDR3 is 15 residues. Germline lookup yields CDR1 SGHRS and CDR2 YFSETQ. Trimming cost V 5 bases and J 3 bases, with 18 bases left between them. The CDR3 DNA is TGCGCCAGCAGGCTGTCCGTGGAGGGGTTCTACGAGCAGTACGTC. It codes for CASRLSVEGFYEQYV.

This sequence joins TRBV2 and TRBJ2-2; TRBD2 matches at 11 bases. V shed 6 bases, J shed 6 bases, and the junction held 6 bases outside the gene matches. Germline-derived CDR1 and CDR2 are SNHLY and FYNNEI. The CDR3 length is 15 residues. The CDR3 DNA reads TGTGCCAGCAGGTCGGGTAGCGGGGGGGCCGGGGAGCTGTTTTTT. Protein sequence: CASRSGSGGAGELFF.

The chain uses TRBV6-4 and TRBJ2-1; D is perhaps TRBD1 (5 bases). Germline lookup yields CDR1 MRHNA and CDR2 SNTAGT. The V and J ends lost 6 bases and 7 bases respectively, with 19 bases between them. This CDR3 spans 15 amino acids. The CDR3 nucleotides are TGTGCCAGCAGCAGGGTGATTACGACCCCGAATGAGCAGTTCTTC. Its translation: CASSRVITTPNEQFF.

This clone was seen just once. V is TRBV11-1 and J is TRBJ1-2; D may be TRBD1 (5 bases). Germline V gene sequence: CDR1 SGHAT, CDR2 FQDESV (reference sequence). Trimming stripped 3 bases from V and 10 bases from J, with 12 bases between. The CDR3 sequence is 12 residues long. The CDR3 nucleotides are TGTGCCAGCAGCTTCGCCATTGGGGCCTACACCTTC. Translation gives CASSFAIGAYTF.

Comment on this clone: A junction boundary mismatches the germline segment, possibly from a read error. The chain combines TRBV7-2 with TRBJ1-4; weak D call: TRBD1 (5 bases). Germline CDR1 and CDR2: SGHTA and FQGNSA. The length of the CDR3 is 17 residues. The CDR3 DNA follows: TGTGCCAGCACCTTAAAACTGGGGCGGGGGACTAATGAAAAACTGTTTTTT. It encodes CASTLKLGRGTNEKLFF.

V and J are TRBV21-1 and TRBJ2-7; no DNA check was done on the table's D call, TRBD1. TRBV21-1 is annotated as a pseudogene. The length of the CDR3 is 16 residues. The CDR3 region has the DNA TGTGCCAGCAGCAAAGCGGTGCAGGGGGCTTCTGTCGAGCAGTACTTC. It yields the protein CASSKAVQGASVEQYF.

This chain links TRBV10-3 with TRBJ2-7; TRBD1 matches 7 bases. In germline, CDR1 is ENHRY, CDR2 SYGVKD. J gave up 3 bases and V 3 bases, and 5 bases lay outside the gene matches. The CDR3 has 14 amino acids. In DNA form, the CDR3 reads TGTGCCATCAGTGAAGGGAGACAGGGCTACGAGCAGTACTTC. It translates to CAISEGRQGYEQYF.

The J gene is TRBJ2-7, the V gene TRBV30; D unclear. The CDR3 sequence is 13 residues long. Trimming left V 0 bases short and J 0 bases short, with 6 bases between. Germline lookup yields CDR1 GTSNPN and CDR2 SVGIG (reference sequence). CDR3 coding DNA: TGTGCCTGGAGTGTACGGGTCTCCTACGAGCAGTACTTC. Translation gives CAWSVRVSYEQYF.

This clone was counted a single time. The chain links TRBV10-3 to TRBJ2-6, with 8 bases matching TRBD1. This CDR3 region has 16 residues. The V and J ends lost 4 bases and 4 bases, in that order; junction bases with no gene match: 6. Looked up from germline, CDR1 is ENHRY and CDR2 is SYGVKD. CDR3 amino acids: CAISGETGVGANVLTF. The CDR3 DNA is TGTGCCATCAGTGGGGAGACAGGGGTGGGGGCCAACGTCCTGACTTTC.

The rearrangement joins TRBV30 to TRBJ1-6; D gene unclear. Germline loops: CDR1 GTSNPN, CDR2 SVGIG (reference sequence). V shed 0 bases and J shed 5 bases, with 11 bases lying between them. The CDR3 contains 15 residues. The CDR3 region is CAWSVSSNDNSPLHF. The CDR3 DNA follows: TGTGCCTGGAGTGTAAGCTCAAATGATAATTCACCCCTCCACTTT.

The V gene is TRBV7-8, the J gene TRBJ2-7; 9 nucleotides agree with TRBD1. Germline V gene sequence: CDR1 SGHVS, CDR2 FQNEAQ. V lost 5 bases to trimming and J lost 6 bases; unmatched junction nucleotides: 14. This CDR3 region has 16 residues. CDR3 DNA sequence: TGTGCCAGCAGCGCGAGCCCGGGACAGGGAGTTTCCGAGCAGTACGTC. The encoded protein is CASSASPGQGVSEQYV.

V usage is TRBV6-1 and J usage is TRBJ2-3, with 7 bases lining up with TRBD1. The V segment lost 4 bases and the J segment 6 bases; nucleotides outside the gene matches: 4. The germline V gene has CDR1 MNHNS and CDR2 SASEGT. The CDR3 is 13 amino acids. CDR3 loop: CASSVSRGDTQYF. In nucleotides, the CDR3 is TGTGCCAGCAGTGTATCCAGGGGGGATACGCAGTATTTT.

V gene TRBV5-6 combines with J gene TRBJ2-2, with D possibly TRBD1 on 5 matching bases. V lost 0 bases, J lost 5 bases, and 14 bases lay in between. The CDR3 extends over 16 amino acids. Germline CDR1 SGHDT, CDR2 YYEEEE. The CDR3 sequence: CASSLGGRVMTGELFF. Written as DNA, the CDR3 is TGTGCCAGCAGCTTGGGGGGCAGGGTTATGACCGGGGAGCTGTTTTTT.

The chain uses TRBV10-1 and TRBJ1-2, with 8 bases aligning to TRBD1. CDR3 length equals 16 residues. Germline V gene lookup returns CDR1 WNHNN and CDR2 SYGVQD (reference sequence). J lost 0 bases, V lost 8 bases, and 11 bases had no gene match. For the CDR3, the DNA is TGCGCCAGCCGAGCCGGGACAGGCCCTTCTAACTATGGCTACACCTTC. This sequence encodes CASRAGTGPSNYGYTF.

The genes are TRBV2 and TRBJ2-3; TRBD2 agrees at 10 bases. The CDR3 is 16 residues long. Germline values: CDR1 SNHLY, CDR2 FYNNEI. V dropped 4 bases and J dropped 0; count of bases not matched to a gene: 4. As DNA, the CDR3 is TGTGCCAGCAGTGTCTCAGCGGGGGGGAGCACAGATACGCAGTATTTT. Protein product: CASSVSAGGSTDTQYF. Drawing the rest from reference TRBV2 and TRBJ2-3, the complete variable domain is EPEVTQTPSHQVTQMGQEVILRCVPISNHLYFYWYRQILGQKVEFLVSFYNNEISEKSEIFDDQFSVERPDGSNFTLKIRSTKLEDSAMYFCASSVSAGGSTDTQYFGPGTRLTVL.

This chain links TRBV5-6 with TRBJ2-1; 8 bases map to TRBD1. In germline, CDR1 is SGHDT, CDR2 YYEEEE. Trimming at V came to 2 bases and at J to 6 bases, leaving 4 bases not matched to a gene. This CDR3 region has 14 residues. The CDR3 DNA reads TGTGCCAGCAGCTTCGGAACAGGGGGCAATGAGCAGTTCTTC. It is translated as CASSFGTGGNEQFF.